Detailed here is one T cell receptor (beta chain). Its antigen has not been determined. Per-base qualities were not stored, and no clone one base away is much larger. This sample stems from a study of blood T cell repertoires in COVID-19 (dated by TCRdb to 2019 to 2021). The study in broad terms: Samples covering the acute and convalescent phases of COVID-19 were provided by collaborators in the United States, Italy and Spain. The dataset comprised deeply sampled blood TCRbeta repertoires from subjects exposed to, actively infected with, or recovered from COVID-19. Where available, HLA class I and class II types were taken from metadata supplied by the sample provider and were not determined by assay-based typing. Samples were obtained from the ongoing ImmuneRACE study (first 160 participants) and from 1,200 or so subjects provided by 6 global collaborators. The repertoires were released in a freely available public database intended as a resource for research on the immune response to SARS-CoV-2. The prospective study material was composed of cDNA or gDNA derived from T cells, B-cell-depleted T cells, or PBMCs. Nearly every sample came with metadata listing a de-identified subject ID, COVID-19 status, age in years and sex. The full study reports these points: The amount of clinical and demographic metadata varied by source and participant and was provided uncurated.

In Seattle, one collaborating source enrolled patients while the infection was active and tracked those patients longitudinally over the course of disease. Whole blood was collected in K2EDTA tubes by collaborating institutions according to the institutions' own protocols. For TCRbeta analysis, collaborator samples were shipped as frozen whole blood, as isolated PBMCs, or as DNA extracted from either sample type. Taken from cysteine to phenylalanine, the CDR3 has 15 residues. The entry retains the CDR3 DNA only, 45 bases that are in frame from base 1. V drops 1 base and J drops 7 bases, leaving 16 bases in between. CDR1 is given as LGHDT and CDR2 as YNNKEL, both from the germline V gene (reference sequence). TCRbeta CDR3 regions were amplified from genomic DNA by means of the immunoSEQ Assay, a bias-controlled multiplex PCR. Under the source paper's analysis protocol: Within the assay, amplification of reference gene primers was used to estimate how many nucleated cells each sample contained. To quantify the absolute abundance of each unique TCRbeta CDR3 rearrangement, sequence reads were collapsed and filtered. For each sample, productive Simpson clonality was calculated by taking the square root of Simpson's diversity index across productive rearrangements. The table was pulled from immuneACCESS by TCRdb, which kept in-frame rearrangements only. Such tables lose some clones; where checked, under half of the loss comes from unresolved V genes, and the rest has no known cause. The DNA was the basis for D and trimming; V, J and clone size are from that table. The sample profile shows 170,000 or so clones; around four fifths of them were found once. The ten largest make up 6% to 8% of the sample.

Sequencing was carried out using peripheral blood. The sequence was collected from a woman in her 70s with COVID-19, enrolled during active disease. The chain is encoded by TRBV3-1 (or the pseudogene TRBV3-2) joined to TRBJ1-1; TRBD1 is perhaps the D gene, given 5 matching bases. The nucleotide sequence reads as follows: TGTGCCAGCAGCCAAGTCGGGGCCCGGGAGGATGAAGCTTTCTTT. Translated, this gives CASSQVGAREDEAFF.